Included here is one T cell receptor beta chain sequence, with context. The data were obtained in a study of PD-L1 blockade in urothelial cancer. The sample's time point: pretreatment peripheral blood. The CDR3 spans 11 residues. Germline CDR1 is MDHEN and CDR2 is SYDVKM. PCRs each included synthetic TCR analog templates spiked in. TCRdb's copy holds only in-frame clones and misses some; the assay was immunoSEQ multiplex PCR. The sample yields 86,000 or so clones, 85% to 90% seen once. Here the sequenced sample was PBMCs, taken around atezolizumab (anti-PD-L1) treatment. The sequence was collected from a man between 60 and 70 years old with urothelial cancer. The J gene is TRBJ1-2, the V gene TRBV28, with D perhaps matching TRBD1 (5 bases). The CDR3 sequence: CAIDSRYGYTF. DNA for the CDR3: TGTGCAATCGACAGCCGCTATGGCTACACCTTC.